The sequence of this T cell receptor (beta chain) was determined in a study of cytomegalovirus exposure and HLA in healthy donors. With 60 Vbeta and 13 Jbeta primers, the PCR was carried out. Profiled with immunoSEQ multiplex PCR; TCRdb holds only in-frame clones, not every one. The sample lists some 160,000 clones; approximately 85% were seen once. The CDR3 runs 15 residues. V shed 0 bases, J shed 7 bases, and the junction held 5 bases outside the gene matches. Per the germline V gene, CDR1 is SGDLS and CDR2 is YYNGEE. Material for sequencing was PBMCs. The chain uses TRBV9 and TRBJ1-2, with 11 nucleotides matching TRBD1. The sequence came from a man younger than 45 in good health and CMV-seropositive. The CDR3 DNA reads as TGTGCCAGCAGCGTAGAGGACAGGGGGCTCTCTGGCTACACCTTC. Encoded protein: CASSVEDRGLSGYTF. The complete variable domain, with remaining parts taken from reference TRBV9 and TRBJ1-2, reads DSGVTQTPKHLITATGQRVTLRCSPRSGDLSVYWYQQSLDQGLQFLIQYYNGEERAKGNILERFSAQQFPDLHSELNLSSLELGDSALYFCASSVEDRGLSGYTFGSGTRLTVV.